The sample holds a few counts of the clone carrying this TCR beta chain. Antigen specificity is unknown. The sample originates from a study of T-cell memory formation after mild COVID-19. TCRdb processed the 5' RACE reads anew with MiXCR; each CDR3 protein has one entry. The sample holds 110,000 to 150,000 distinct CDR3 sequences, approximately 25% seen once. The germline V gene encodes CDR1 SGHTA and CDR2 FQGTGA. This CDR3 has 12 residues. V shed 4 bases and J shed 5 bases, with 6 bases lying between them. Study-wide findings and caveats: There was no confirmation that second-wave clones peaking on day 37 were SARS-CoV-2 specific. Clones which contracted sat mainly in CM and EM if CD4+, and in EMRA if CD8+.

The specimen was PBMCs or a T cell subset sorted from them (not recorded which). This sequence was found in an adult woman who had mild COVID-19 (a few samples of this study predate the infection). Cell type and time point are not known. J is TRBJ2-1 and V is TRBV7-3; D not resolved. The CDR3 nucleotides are TGTGCCAGCAGCTCGATTGACAATGAGCAGTTCTTC. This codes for CASSSIDNEQFF.